The rows below give T cell receptor beta chains drawn from one sample of a study of CXCR3-negative and CXCR3-positive naive CD8 T cells. TCRdb reprocessed the 5' RACE reads and reports one entry per CDR3 protein, with no DNA. Its table records about 130,000 distinct CDR3 sequences. Sequenced input: naive CXCR3- CD8+ T cells from blood. The receptors originated from a human donor in good health. Some clones in this sample may be carry-over from other donors' samples. CDR3s include the opening cysteine and the closing phenylalanine or tryptophan. The order of the fields is V gene, J gene, CDR3 protein.

TRBV5-7	TRBJ2-7	CASSRAGSPSYEQYF
TRBV20-1	TRBJ2-3	CSGGEGPSGVADTQYF
TRBV13	TRBJ2-7	CASSLTGKAYEQYF
TRBV5-1	TRBJ2-2	CASSLIDGQGTGELFF
TRBV6-4	TRBJ2-1	CASSVLAGDNEQFF
TRBV28	TRBJ2-7	CASSAPRQGIELAGGSFPYEQYF
TRBV23-1	TRBJ2-7	CASSQSYPGTYEQYF
TRBV5-4	TRBJ2-3	CASSLRPLDPDTQYF
TRBV27	TRBJ1-1	CASTDDQNTEAFF
TRBV19	TRBJ2-3	CASSPDRGPTDTQYF
TRBV7-2	TRBJ2-7	CASSFDSTYEQYF
TRBV9	TRBJ1-2	CASSVVGGSNYGYTF
TRBV7-9	TRBJ2-1	CASSLAGQGEIDEQFF
TRBV29-1	TRBJ1-1	CSVATGTTNTEAFF
TRBV29-1	TRBJ2-1	CSVGPGAEQFF
TRBV7-9	TRBJ1-4	CASSTFGAREKLFF
TRBV7-9	TRBJ2-1	CASSPPVAGEQLF
TRBV5-5	TRBJ1-2	CASSLLEQNYGYTF
TRBV28	TRBJ2-7	CASSSDRERLEQYF
TRBV12-3/TRBV12-4	TRBJ2-5	CASSLNTYTQETQYF
TRBV19	TRBJ2-1	CASSISSGFNNEQFF
TRBV24-1	TRBJ1-2	CATSVKGTGYGYTF
TRBV29-1	TRBJ2-6	CSVTSEELGANVLTF
TRBV9	TRBJ2-7	CASSAGSGLLNEQYF
TRBV28	TRBJ2-3	CASSTTSGRPDTQYF
TRBV6-5	TRBJ1-1	CASSYGGRGTEAFF
TRBV5-1	TRBJ2-7	CASSPSTASTPSYEQYF
TRBV13	TRBJ2-5	CASSLGQGETQYF
TRBV5-1	TRBJ2-1	CASSGPPYNEQFF
TRBV2	TRBJ1-1	CASSDIWGVYDAFF
TRBV9	TRBJ2-1	CASSKGGLAVVDEQFF
TRBV29-1	TRBJ1-2	CSVEDRYGYTF
TRBV21-1	TRBJ1-5	CASSNTPDSSNQPQHF
TRBV28	TRBJ2-7	CASSSTVSYEQYF
TRBV13	TRBJ2-7	CASSPRGQGLFHEQYF
TRBV10-1	TRBJ2-7	CASREGLAASYEQYF
TRBV18	TRBJ2-7	CASSPSGGPYSYEQYF
TRBV7-9	TRBJ1-1	CASSLGLGMNTEAFF
TRBV7-6	TRBJ2-7	CASRPNAGGFGEQYF
TRBV28	TRBJ1-5	CASSLRTGVQPQHF
TRBV7-9	TRBJ2-2	CASSFGERRTPGELFF
TRBV7-8	TRBJ2-3	CASSLTSGTSFTDTQYF
TRBV28	TRBJ2-1	CASSLGGWAYNEQFF
TRBV29-1	TRBJ1-1	CSVRGVGENVGTEAFF
TRBV6-8	TRBJ2-2	CASIDRANTGELFF
TRBV6-6	TRBJ1-5	CASSYSDRVEQPQHF
TRBV29-1	TRBJ2-5	CSVEVSIRETQYF
TRBV12-3/TRBV12-4	TRBJ2-3	CASSPFSSATDTQYF
TRBV6-5	TRBJ2-1	CASSYGSGSYNEQFF
TRBV9	TRBJ2-1	CASSGSGGDNEQFF
TRBV28	TRBJ2-7	CASSRMGQSEQYF
TRBV7-2	TRBJ2-5	CASSSLPKEGGSQETQYF
TRBV20-1	TRBJ2-3	CSARDLMGSARTDTQYF
TRBV13	TRBJ2-3	CASSLVGLGDTQYF
TRBV10-3	TRBJ2-7	CAISELAAWEQYF